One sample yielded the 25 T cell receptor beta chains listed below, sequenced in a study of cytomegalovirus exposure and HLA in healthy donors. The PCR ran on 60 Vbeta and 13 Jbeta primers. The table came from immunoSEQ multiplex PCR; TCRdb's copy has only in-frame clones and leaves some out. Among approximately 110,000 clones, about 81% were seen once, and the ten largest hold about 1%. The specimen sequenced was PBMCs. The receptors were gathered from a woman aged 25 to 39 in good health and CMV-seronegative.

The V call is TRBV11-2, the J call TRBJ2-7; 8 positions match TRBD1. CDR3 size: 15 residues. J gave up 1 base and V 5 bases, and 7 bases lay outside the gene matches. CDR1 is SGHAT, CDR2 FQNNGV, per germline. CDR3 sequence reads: CASSPRDRRSYEQYF. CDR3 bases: TGTGCCAGCAGCCCCCGGGACAGGCGATCCTACGAGCAGTACTTC.

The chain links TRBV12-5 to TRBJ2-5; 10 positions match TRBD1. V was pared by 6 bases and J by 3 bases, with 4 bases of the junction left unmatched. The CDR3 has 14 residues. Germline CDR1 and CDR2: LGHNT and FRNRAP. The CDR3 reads CASGPGQGEETQYF. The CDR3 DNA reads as TGTGCTAGTGGCCCCGGACAGGGGGAAGAGACCCAGTACTTC.

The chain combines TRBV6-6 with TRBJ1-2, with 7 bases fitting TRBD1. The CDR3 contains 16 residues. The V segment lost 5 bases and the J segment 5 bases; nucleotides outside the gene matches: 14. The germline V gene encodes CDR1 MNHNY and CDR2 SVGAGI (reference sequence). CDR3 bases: TGTGCCAGCAGTGACTGCTCTCCGGGACAGCGATATGGCTACACCTTC. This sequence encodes CASSDCSPGQRYGYTF.

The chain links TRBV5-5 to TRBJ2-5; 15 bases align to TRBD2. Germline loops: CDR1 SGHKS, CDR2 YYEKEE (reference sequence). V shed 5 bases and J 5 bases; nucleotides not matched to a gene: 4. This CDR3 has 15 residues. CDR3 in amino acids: CASSTGLAGGETQYF. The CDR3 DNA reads TGTGCCAGCAGTACCGGACTAGCGGGAGGGGAGACCCAGTACTTC.

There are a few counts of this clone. In DNA, the CDR3 is TGTGCCAGCAGCTTAACACAGAGCTTCGACGGGGAGCTGTTTTTT. This sequence encodes CASSLTQSFDGELFF. J is TRBJ2-2 and V is TRBV7-9; D call uncertain. The CDR3 is 15 amino acids. CDR1 is SEHNR, CDR2 FQNEAQ, per germline (reference sequence). The germline V and J ends were trimmed by 2 bases and 7 bases, with 14 bases remaining between them.

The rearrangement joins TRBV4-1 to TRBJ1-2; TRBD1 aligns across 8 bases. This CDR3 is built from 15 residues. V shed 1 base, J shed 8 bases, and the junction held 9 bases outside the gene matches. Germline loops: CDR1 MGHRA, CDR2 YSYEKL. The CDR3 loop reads CASSQGPDRERGYTF. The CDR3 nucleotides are TGCGCCAGCAGCCAAGGCCCGGACAGGGAACGCGGCTACACCTTC.

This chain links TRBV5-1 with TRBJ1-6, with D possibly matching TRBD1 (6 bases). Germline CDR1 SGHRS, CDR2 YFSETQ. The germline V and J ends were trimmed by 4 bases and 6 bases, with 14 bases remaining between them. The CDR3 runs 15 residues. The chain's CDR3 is CASSQGQGFNSPLHF. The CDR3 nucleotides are TGCGCCAGCAGCCAGGGACAAGGGTTTAATTCACCCCTCCACTTT.

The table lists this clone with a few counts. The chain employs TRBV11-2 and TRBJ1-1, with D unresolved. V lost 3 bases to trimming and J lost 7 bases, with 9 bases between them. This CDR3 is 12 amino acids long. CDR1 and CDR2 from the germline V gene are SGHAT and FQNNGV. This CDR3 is CASSLYSFEAFF. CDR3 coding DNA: TGTGCCAGCAGCTTGTATTCCTTTGAAGCTTTCTTT.

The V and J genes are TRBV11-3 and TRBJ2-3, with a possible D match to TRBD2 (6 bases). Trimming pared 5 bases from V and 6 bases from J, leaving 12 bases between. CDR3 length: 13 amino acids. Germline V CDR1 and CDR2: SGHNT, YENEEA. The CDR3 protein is CASSADYEDTQYF. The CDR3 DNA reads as TGTGCCAGCAGCGCGGACTACGAGGATACGCAGTATTTT.

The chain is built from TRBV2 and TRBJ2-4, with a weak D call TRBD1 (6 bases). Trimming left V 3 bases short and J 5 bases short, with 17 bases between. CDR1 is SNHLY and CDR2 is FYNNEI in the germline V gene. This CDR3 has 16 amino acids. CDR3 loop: CASSEVGAPPQNIQYF. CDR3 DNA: TGTGCCAGCAGTGAGGTGGGGGCGCCTCCCCAAAACATTCAGTACTTC.

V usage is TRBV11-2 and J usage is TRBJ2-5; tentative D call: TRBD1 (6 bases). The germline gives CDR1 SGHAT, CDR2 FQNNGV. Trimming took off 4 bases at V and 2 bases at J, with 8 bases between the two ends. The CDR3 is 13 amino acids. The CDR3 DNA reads TGTGCCAGCAGCTGGGGGCTACAAGAGACCCAGTACTTC. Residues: CASSWGLQETQYF.

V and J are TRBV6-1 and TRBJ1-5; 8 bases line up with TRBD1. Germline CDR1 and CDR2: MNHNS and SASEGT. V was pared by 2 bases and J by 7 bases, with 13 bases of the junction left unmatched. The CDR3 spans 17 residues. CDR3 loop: CASSELGSRGLGQPQHF. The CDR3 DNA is TGTGCCAGCAGTGAACTTGGTTCCAGGGGGCTTGGGCAGCCCCAGCATTTT.

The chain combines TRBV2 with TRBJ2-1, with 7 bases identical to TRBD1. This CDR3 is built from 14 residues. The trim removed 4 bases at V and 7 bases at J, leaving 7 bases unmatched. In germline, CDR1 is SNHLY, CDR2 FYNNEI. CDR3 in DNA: TGTGCCAGCAGTGGACAGGGTGATTGGAATGAGCAGTTCTTC. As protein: CASSGQGDWNEQFF.

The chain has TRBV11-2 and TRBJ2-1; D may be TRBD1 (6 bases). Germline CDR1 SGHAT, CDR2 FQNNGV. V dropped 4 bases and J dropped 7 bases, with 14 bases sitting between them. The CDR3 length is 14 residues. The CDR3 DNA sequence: TGTGCCAGCAGCTCACTATTACAGGGAAATGAGCAGTTCTTC. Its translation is CASSSLLQGNEQFF.

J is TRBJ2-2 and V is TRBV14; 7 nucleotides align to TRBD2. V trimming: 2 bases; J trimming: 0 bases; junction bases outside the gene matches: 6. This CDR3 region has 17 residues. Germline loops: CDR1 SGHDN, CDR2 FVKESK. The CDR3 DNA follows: TGTGCCAGCAGCCAACGGCTAACTAGCGCGAACACCGGGGAGCTGTTTTTT. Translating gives CASSQRLTSANTGELFF.

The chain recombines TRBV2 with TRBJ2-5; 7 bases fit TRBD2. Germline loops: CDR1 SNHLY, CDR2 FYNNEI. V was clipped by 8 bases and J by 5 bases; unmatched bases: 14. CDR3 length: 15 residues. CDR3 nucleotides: TGTGCCAGCGGGGGGGAGGGAGGGCGGTGGGAGACCCAGTACTTC. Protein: CASGGEGGRWETQYF. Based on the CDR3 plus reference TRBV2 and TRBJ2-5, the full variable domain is EPEVTQTPSHQVTQMGQEVILRCVPISNHLYFYWYRQILGQKVEFLVSFYNNEISEKSEIFDDQFSVERPDGSNFTLKIRSTKLEDSAMYFCASGGEGGRWETQYFGPGTRLLVL.

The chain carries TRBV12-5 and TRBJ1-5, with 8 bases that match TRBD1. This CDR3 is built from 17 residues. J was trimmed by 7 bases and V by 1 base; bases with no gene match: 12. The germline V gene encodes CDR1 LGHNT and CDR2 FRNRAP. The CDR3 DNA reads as TGTGCTAGTGGTTTGGGACAGGGGCGTGGGGGGGGACAGCCCCAGCATTTT. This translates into CASGLGQGRGGGQPQHF.

This CDR3 reads CAISESRTGSYEQYF. Here the CDR3 DNA reads TGTGCCATCAGTGAGTCCCGGACAGGGTCCTACGAGCAGTACTTC. The chain uses TRBV10-3 and TRBJ2-7; 8 positions match TRBD1. Per germline, CDR1 ENHRY and CDR2 SYGVKD. The CDR3 is 15 residues long. With V trimmed by 0 bases and J by 1 base, 2 bases remained unmatched.

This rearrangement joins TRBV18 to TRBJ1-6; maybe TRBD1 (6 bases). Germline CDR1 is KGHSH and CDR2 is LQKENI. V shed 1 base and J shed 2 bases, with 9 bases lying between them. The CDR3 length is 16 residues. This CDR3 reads CASSPRTDTYNSPLHF. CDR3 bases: TGTGCCAGCTCACCACGGACAGACACCTATAATTCACCCCTCCACTTT. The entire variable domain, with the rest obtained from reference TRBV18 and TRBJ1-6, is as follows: NAGVMQNPRHLVRRRGQEARLRCSPMKGHSHVYWYRQLPEEGLKFMVYLQKENIIDESGMPKERFSAEFPKEGPSILRIQQVVRGDSAAYFCASSPRTDTYNSPLHFGNGTRLTVT.

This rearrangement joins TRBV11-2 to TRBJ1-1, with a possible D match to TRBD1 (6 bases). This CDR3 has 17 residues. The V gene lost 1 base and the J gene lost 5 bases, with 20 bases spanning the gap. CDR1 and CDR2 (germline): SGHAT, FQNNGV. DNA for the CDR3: TGTGCCAGCAGCTTAGGTTTACAGGGAAGATTTAGAACTGAAGCTTTCTTT. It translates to CASSLGLQGRFRTEAFF.

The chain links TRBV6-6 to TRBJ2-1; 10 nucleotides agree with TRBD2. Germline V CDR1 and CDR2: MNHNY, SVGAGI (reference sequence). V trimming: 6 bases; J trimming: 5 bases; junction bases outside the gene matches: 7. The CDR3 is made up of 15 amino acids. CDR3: CASSDRTSGHNEQFF. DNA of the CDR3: TGTGCCAGCAGCGACAGGACTAGCGGACACAATGAGCAGTTCTTC.

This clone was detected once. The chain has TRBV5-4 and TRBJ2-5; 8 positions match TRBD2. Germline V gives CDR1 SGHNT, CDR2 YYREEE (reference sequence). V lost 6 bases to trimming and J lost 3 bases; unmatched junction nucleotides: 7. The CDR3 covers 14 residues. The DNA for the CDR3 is TGTGCCAGCACCCCAGGACTAGCCGAAGAGACCCAGTACTTC. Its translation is CASTPGLAEETQYF.

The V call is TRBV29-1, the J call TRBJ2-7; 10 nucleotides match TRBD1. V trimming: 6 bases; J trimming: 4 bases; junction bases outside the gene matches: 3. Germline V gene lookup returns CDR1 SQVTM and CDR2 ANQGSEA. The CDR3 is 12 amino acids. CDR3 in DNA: TGCAGCGTCCAGGGACAGGGGTACGAGCAGTACTTC. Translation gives CSVQGQGYEQYF.

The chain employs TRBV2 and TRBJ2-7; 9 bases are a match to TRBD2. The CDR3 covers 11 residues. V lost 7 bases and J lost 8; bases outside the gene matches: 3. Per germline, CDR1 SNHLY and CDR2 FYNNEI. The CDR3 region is CASTSGAQQYF. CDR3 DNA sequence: TGTGCCAGCACTAGCGGGGCTCAGCAGTACTTC.

In DNA, the CDR3 is TGTGCCATCAGTGGGGGGCCGCAGGGCCTCAACACTGAAGCTTTCTTT. Protein product: CAISGGPQGLNTEAFF. The V and J genes are TRBV10-3 and TRBJ1-1, with TRBD1 as a possible D gene (6 bases). Trimming stripped 4 bases from V and 2 bases from J, with 17 bases between. The CDR3 covers 16 residues. Germline CDR1 and CDR2: ENHRY and SYGVKD.